This T cell receptor beta chain was observed in a study of cytomegalovirus exposure and HLA in healthy donors. As for the study in general: In an earlier analysis, 117 million unique TCR beta sequences were found from some 180 million T cells.

Whole-study findings and limits: Some V segments, TRBV6-2 and TRBV6-3 among them, were indistinguishable and were therefore excluded. It was reported that TCR beta sequences correctly inferred the HLA-A and HLA-B alleles for most subjects. Approximately 160 TCR beta chains were listed as cytomegalovirus-associated.

PCR was performed using 60 Vbeta and 13 Jbeta primers. Measured with immunoSEQ multiplex PCR; TCRdb has only the in-frame clones, and not every one. The data show roughly 130,000 clones, around 90% seen once. Germline-derived CDR1 and CDR2 are SGHKS and YYEKEE (reference sequence). Trimming removed 2 bases at V and 6 bases at J, with 6 bases between. This CDR3 is 11 amino acids long. With respect to this clone: What it binds is unknown.

The sample consisted of PBMCs. This sequence joins TRBV5-5 and TRBJ2-7; weak D call: TRBD1 (6 bases). The clonotype originates from a woman aged 40 to 50 in good health and CMV-seronegative. The CDR3 region has the DNA TGTGCCAGCAGCTTACAGGGCGAGCAGTACTTC. It specifies CASSLQGEQYF.